The next 9 T cell receptor beta chains were all read from a single sample in a study of T-cell memory formation after mild COVID-19. TCRdb independently ran MiXCR on the 5' RACE reads; one entry per CDR3 protein. The data contain hundreds of thousands of distinct CDR3 sequences, 15% to 20% of them singletons. The sequenced sample was PBMCs or a T cell subset sorted from them (not recorded which). These receptor sequences come from a man between 18 and 29 years old who had mild COVID-19 (a few samples of this study predate the infection). Cell type and time point are not known.

This clonotype was counted between two and nine times. V gene TRBV7-8 combines with J gene TRBJ2-2, with TRBD1 matching 8 bases. Germline V lookup: CDR1 SGHVS, CDR2 FQNEAQ. The junction had 5 bases not matched to a gene; V was cut back by 4 bases and J by 1 base. This CDR3 comprises 16 residues. CDR3 residues: CASSSMDRENTGELFF. The CDR3 nucleotides read TGTGCCAGCAGCTCAATGGACAGGGAGAACACCGGGGAGCTGTTTTTT.

The gene calls are TRBV5-1 and TRBJ1-5, with 10 positions matching TRBD1. Per germline, CDR1 SGHRS and CDR2 YFSETQ. The CDR3 has 17 residues. J lost 2 bases, V lost 0 bases, and 5 bases had no gene match. CDR3 nucleotides: TGCGCCAGCAGCTTGGGGACAGGGGGTTTGCGCAATCAGCCCCAGCATTTT. Its protein is CASSLGTGGLRNQPQHF.

The V gene is TRBV6-5, the J gene TRBJ2-2; D not certain. The CDR3 is 13 amino acids. V was cut by 5 bases and J by 6 bases, with 10 bases left in between. Germline CDR1 is MNHEY and CDR2 is SVGAGI. The CDR3 bases are TGTGCCAGCAGTCCCTTCTTACCCGGGGAGCTGTTTTTT. Translation gives CASSPFLPGELFF.

This clonotype was picked up a small number of times. The chain is built from TRBV6-4 and TRBJ1-1, with 9 positions matching TRBD1. This CDR3 region has 16 residues. V lost 4 bases and J lost 1; bases outside the gene matches: 7. Germline V gene sequence: CDR1 MRHNA, CDR2 SNTAGT. DNA of the CDR3: TGTGCCAGCAGTGGCCCCCAGGACAGGGGGAACACTGAAGCTTTCTTT. It codes for CASSGPQDRGNTEAFF.

The chain recombines TRBV5-5 with TRBJ2-5; 11 nucleotides line up with TRBD2. Germline trimming cut 4 bases from V and 1 base from J; bases unmatched to any gene: 21. Germline V CDR1 and CDR2: SGHKS, YYEKEE (reference sequence). This CDR3 region has 21 residues. DNA for the CDR3: TGTGCCAGCAGCCCCTACTTCCTACTAGCGGGGGACCTTCGGGTCCAAGAGACCCAGTACTTC. Its translation is CASSPYFLLAGDLRVQETQYF.

At least ten counts were recorded for this clonotype. V gene TRBV29-1 combines with J gene TRBJ2-5, with D unclear. CDR1 is SQVTM and CDR2 is ANQGSEA in the germline V gene. The germline V and J ends were trimmed by 4 bases and 0 bases, with 9 bases remaining between them. CDR3 size: 13 residues. The CDR3 protein is CSVVRSYQETQYF. The CDR3 DNA reads as TGCAGCGTTGTTAGGAGCTACCAAGAGACCCAGTACTTC. Based on the CDR3 plus reference TRBV29-1 and TRBJ2-5, the full variable domain is SAVISQKPSRDICQRGTSLTIQCQVDSQVTMMFWYRQQPGQSLTLIATANQGSEATYESGFVIDKFPISRPNLTFSTLTVSNMSPEDSSIYLCSVVRSYQETQYFGPGTRLLVL.

V and J are TRBV19 and TRBJ1-2, with a tentative D call TRBD1 (6 bases). The V and J ends lost 7 bases and 7 bases respectively, with 13 bases between them. The germline gives CDR1 LNHDA, CDR2 SQIVND (reference sequence). CDR3 length: 12 residues. DNA for the CDR3: TGTGCCAGTAAGCCGGGGGCGGTTGGCTACACCTTC. Translating it yields CASKPGAVGYTF. Together with reference TRBV19 and TRBJ1-2, the CDR3 gives the full variable domain: DGGITQSPKYLFRKEGQNVTLSCEQNLNHDAMYWYRQDPGQGLRLIYYSQIVNDFQKGDIAEGYSVSREKKESFPLTVTSAQKNPTAFYLCASKPGAVGYTFGSGTRLTVV.

This clonotype was observed a few times. This rearrangement joins TRBV7-2 to TRBJ2-1, with a weak D call TRBD2 (6 bases). In germline, CDR1 is SGHTA, CDR2 FQGNSA. This CDR3 region has 14 residues. V was clipped by 3 bases and J by 6 bases, with 12 bases between them. For the CDR3, the DNA is TGTGCCAGCAGCTTGGGGGGAATTGGCAATGAGCAGTTCTTC. It codes for CASSLGGIGNEQFF. Variable domain in full (rest from reference TRBV7-2 and TRBJ2-1): GAGVSQSPSNKVTEKGKDVELRCDPISGHTALYWYRQSLGQGLEFLIYFQGNSAPDKSGLPSDRFSAERTGGSVSTLTIQRTQQEDSAVYLCASSLGGIGNEQFFGPGTRLTVL.

This clonotype showed up just a few times. The CDR3 spells CASSLSLVRGLTEAFF. The CDR3 bases are TGTGCCAGCAGTTTATCTCTGGTCAGGGGGCTTACTGAAGCTTTCTTT. The chain has TRBV27 and TRBJ1-1; TRBD1 agrees at 8 bases. The CDR3 loop spans 16 amino acids. Germline loops: CDR1 MNHEY, CDR2 SMNVEV (reference sequence). The trim removed 0 bases at V and 5 bases at J, leaving 8 bases unmatched.